One sample yielded the 9 T cell receptor beta chains listed below, sequenced in a study of blood T cell repertoires in COVID-19. Data came from immunoSEQ multiplex PCR; TCRdb stores just in-frame clones and leaves some out. The profile shows approximately 180,000 clones, less than 90% of them singletons. What was sequenced was PBMCs or T cells enriched from blood (not recorded which). The receptors originated from a human donor with acute COVID-19. The donor label of this sample is uncertain.

This clone was seen only a few times. This chain connects TRBV7-9 to TRBJ1-2; 9 nucleotides line up with TRBD1. The ends lost 5 bases at V and 6 bases at J; junction bases unmatched: 13. This CDR3 has 16 amino acids. Per the germline V gene, CDR1 is SEHNR and CDR2 is FQNEAQ (reference sequence). In DNA form, the CDR3 reads TGTGCCAGCAGCGCCCGCCGGATGGGACAGGGAAATGGCTACACCTTC. It translates to CASSARRMGQGNGYTF.

J is TRBJ2-7 and V is TRBV18, with D uncertain. Deletions cut 3 bases from V and 2 bases from J, with 11 bases between. Looked up from germline, CDR1 is KGHSH and CDR2 is LQKENI. This CDR3 contains 14 residues. The CDR3 loop reads CASSPRGGPYEQYF. The CDR3 DNA is TGTGCCAGCTCACCCCGAGGCGGTCCCTACGAGCAGTACTTC.

The chain combines TRBV6-2 or TRBV6-3 with TRBJ1-6; D call uncertain. The V end lost 5 bases, the J end lost 6 bases, and 14 bases lay between the germline ends. Germline V CDR1 and CDR2: MNHEY, SVGEGT. The length of the CDR3 is 15 residues. CDR3: CASSARGPFNSPLHF. As DNA, the CDR3 is TGTGCCAGCAGTGCGCGGGGTCCGTTTAATTCACCCCTCCACTTT.

The chain links TRBV6-5 to TRBJ1-2; a weak D match, TRBD1 (5 bases). The length of the CDR3 is 13 residues. V lost 10 bases and J 3 bases, leaving 15 bases between the germline ends. Germline CDR1 reads MNHEY; CDR2 reads SVGAGI. This chain's CDR3 is CATGGWEDYGYTF. The CDR3 nucleotides read TGTGCCACCGGGGGGTGGGAAGACTATGGCTACACCTTC.

The genes are TRBV4-1 and TRBJ1-4; D possibly corresponds to TRBD1 (6 bases). V was cut by 1 base and J by 5 bases, with 17 bases left in between. The CDR3 is 17 residues long. CDR1 and CDR2 from the germline V gene are MGHRA and YSYEKL. The CDR3 spells CASSQGVGGRRNEKLFF. CDR3 sequence (DNA): TGCGCCAGCAGCCAAGGCGTAGGGGGACGTAGGAATGAAAAACTGTTTTTT.

The chain employs TRBV7-7 and TRBJ2-5, with 7 bases lining up with TRBD1. This CDR3 spans 14 amino acids. V lost 0 bases and J lost 5; bases outside the gene matches: 3. Germline V gene lookup returns CDR1 SSHAT and CDR2 FNYEAQ (reference sequence). CDR3 protein: CASSLAGGPETQYF. The CDR3 nucleotides read TGTGCCAGCAGCTTAGCAGGGGGCCCGGAGACCCAGTACTTC.

The chain is built from TRBV11-3 and TRBJ2-5; 10 bases fit TRBD2. The CDR3 length is 17 residues. Germline lookup yields CDR1 SGHNT and CDR2 YENEEA. Trimming took 1 base from V and 3 from J; bases not matched to a gene: 8. Here the CDR3 DNA reads TGTGCCAGCAGCTTAGGAGCGGGGGGGCCATTGGAAGAGACCCAGTACTTC. Translated, it gives CASSLGAGGPLEETQYF.

This chain joins TRBV5-1 and TRBJ2-4; D possibly corresponds to TRBD1 (5 bases). The CDR3 has 13 residues. Trimming shortened V by 0 bases and J by 6 bases, and 7 bases separated the two germline ends. From germline, CDR1 is SGHRS and CDR2 YFSETQ. In DNA form, the CDR3 reads TGCGCCAGCAGCTTGGACCAGGGAAACATTCAGTACTTC. Translation: CASSLDQGNIQYF.

The V gene is TRBV10-3, the J gene TRBJ2-5; a possible D gene is TRBD1 (6 bases). Germline-derived CDR1 and CDR2 are ENHRY and SYGVKD. The V gene lost 6 bases and the J gene lost 1 base, with 15 bases spanning the gap. This CDR3 is built from 15 residues. CDR3 nucleotide sequence: TGTGCCATCAGGGGAGACAGGTATGCCCAAGAGACCCAGTACTTC. It yields the protein CAIRGDRYAQETQYF.